The 18 T cell receptor beta chains given below trace back to one sample, sequenced in a study of T cell responses to AZD1222 COVID-19 vaccine. Profiling relied on immunoSEQ multiplex PCR, and the TCRdb table lists in-frame clones only, not all of them. The sample holds around 78,000 clones, around four fifths seen once. Sequenced here: peripheral blood, sampled on day 0 of AZD1222 vaccination. The receptors shown here come from an adult in good health.

The CDR3 sequence is CASSKGPRDSSYEQYF. CDR3 nucleotides: TGTGCCAGCAGCAAAGGGCCACGGGACAGCTCCTACGAGCAGTACTTC. The chain carries TRBV21-1 and TRBJ2-7; TRBD1 reflects the table's D call only, with no check against the DNA. TRBV21-1 is a pseudogene locus. The CDR3 covers 16 residues.

This chain joins TRBV10-2 and TRBJ1-5, with a possible D match to TRBD1 (6 bases). With 6 bases removed from V and 7 bases from J, the gap between germline ends came to 13 bases. CDR3 length: 13 amino acids. Germline V gene sequence: CDR1 WSHSY, CDR2 SAAADI. In nucleotides, the CDR3 is TGCGCCAGCAGCGTACAGGGCAGGCAGCCCCAGCATTTT. Translated, it gives CASSVQGRQPQHF.

J is TRBJ1-6 and V is TRBV7-9; no firm D call. The germline V and J ends were trimmed by 1 base and 10 bases, with 14 bases remaining between them. This CDR3 contains 15 residues. Germline CDR1 is SEHNR and CDR2 is FQNEAQ (reference sequence). CDR3 bases: TGTGCCAGCAGCTTAGAGGAGAGGCCAGAATCACCCCTCCACTTT. Translated: CASSLEERPESPLHF.

The chain employs TRBV4-1 and TRBJ2-7; the D gene is possibly TRBD1 (5 bases). Trimming removed 3 bases from V and 0 bases from J, with 18 bases in between. This CDR3 contains 17 residues. Germline V lookup: CDR1 MGHRA, CDR2 YSYEKL. The CDR3 sequence: CASSQTDMGLSSYEQYF. In nucleotides, the CDR3 is TGCGCCAGCAGCCAGACAGACATGGGTTTAAGCTCCTACGAGCAGTACTTC.

A few counts support this clone. The chain carries TRBV5-4 and TRBJ1-3; D not certain. This CDR3 region has 15 residues. Germline V lookup: CDR1 SGHNT, CDR2 YYREEE (reference sequence). Trimming pared 0 bases from V and 0 bases from J, leaving 7 bases between. As DNA, the CDR3 is TGTGCCAGCAGCTTGGGGCCGAGCTCTGGAAACACCATATATTTT. Its translation is CASSLGPSSGNTIYF.

In DNA, the CDR3 is TGTGCCATCGGCGGAGCCGGGGCCAACGTCCTGACTTTC. This encodes CAIGGAGANVLTF. This chain uses TRBV10-3 with TRBJ2-6; the D is unclear. Between the trimmed V and J ends, which lost 8 bases and 4 bases, there was a span of 9 bases. From germline, CDR1 is ENHRY and CDR2 SYGVKD. The CDR3 contains 13 residues.

This clone was counted once. This chain uses TRBV10-3 with TRBJ1-2, with 7 nucleotides matching TRBD1. CDR1 is ENHRY and CDR2 is SYGVKD in the germline V gene. Trimming cost V 6 bases and J 2 bases; bases outside gene matches: 6. The CDR3 sequence is 14 residues long. This CDR3 is CAISSMTGNYGYTF. The CDR3 DNA reads as TGTGCCATCAGCTCCATGACAGGGAACTATGGCTACACCTTC.

This clone was detected a few times. The chain links TRBV7-9 to TRBJ2-7, with unresolved D. This CDR3 comprises 15 residues. Trimming shortened V by 0 bases and J by 7 bases, and 16 bases separated the two germline ends. Per the germline V gene, CDR1 is SEHNR and CDR2 is FQNEAQ (reference sequence). CDR3 nucleotides: TGTGCCAGCAGCTTAGCCCCTACTGGTTCGCGGGAGCAGTACTTC. Translation: CASSLAPTGSREQYF.

The chain links TRBV11-3 to TRBJ2-7, with D perhaps TRBD2 (5 bases). The V end was cut by 1 base, the J end by 2 bases, with 6 bases between. Germline CDR1 is SGHNT and CDR2 is YENEEA. The CDR3 totals 13 residues. Here the CDR3 DNA reads TGTGCCAGCAGCTTAGGAGGGACCTACGAGCAGTACTTC. Residues: CASSLGGTYEQYF.

The rearrangement joins TRBV12-5 to TRBJ2-7; 10 nucleotides line up with TRBD1. Germline assignment: CDR1 LGHNT and CDR2 FRNRAP. Unmatched junction bases numbered 16, after V lost 7 bases and J lost 1 base. The CDR3 sequence is 18 residues long. CDR3 bases: TGTGCTAGTGCTATCCAAAACACTCCGGGACAGGGGTCCTACGAGCAGTACTTC. Amino acid sequence: CASAIQNTPGQGSYEQYF.

The chain couples TRBV7-7 to TRBJ2-5; TRBD2 agrees at 15 bases. The CDR3 contains 17 residues. Germline-derived CDR1 and CDR2 are SSHAT and FNYEAQ (reference sequence). Trimming removed 1 base from V and 5 bases from J; junction bases left unmatched: 5. CDR3 DNA: TGTGCCAGCAGCTTAGGGGGACTAGCGGGAGGATGGGAGACCCAGTACTTC. This sequence encodes CASSLGGLAGGWETQYF.

In this sample, this clone turned up a few times. V gene TRBV5-4 combines with J gene TRBJ1-1; 7 bases are shared with TRBD1. The CDR3 consists of 14 residues. Germline values: CDR1 SGHNT, CDR2 YYREEE (reference sequence). Trimming at V came to 4 bases and at J to 1 base, leaving 4 bases not matched to a gene. CDR3 residues: CASSPGQTNTEAFF. The CDR3 bases are TGTGCCAGCAGCCCGGGACAGACGAACACTGAAGCTTTCTTT.

The chain has TRBV7-2 and TRBJ2-5, with 15 nucleotides matching TRBD2. CDR1 and CDR2 (germline): SGHTA, FQGNSA. This CDR3 region has 15 residues. Germline trimming cut 5 bases from V and 4 bases from J; bases unmatched to any gene: 2. Here the CDR3 DNA reads TGTGCCAGCAGCGCGGGACTAGCGGGGGGAGAGACCCAGTACTTC. Translation: CASSAGLAGGETQYF.

The chain is built from TRBV4-2 and TRBJ2-5; the match to TRBD2 covers 12 bases. The CDR3 has 17 amino acids. After removal of 4 bases from V and 3 bases from J, the junction contained 9 bases not matched to a gene. The germline gives CDR1 LGHNA, CDR2 YNFKEQ. CDR3 region: CASSPSTRLAGEETQYF. The CDR3 DNA reads as TGTGCCAGCAGCCCATCCACCCGACTAGCGGGAGAAGAGACCCAGTACTTC.

This sequence joins TRBV6-5 and TRBJ1-1; 8 bases match TRBD1. Per the germline V gene, CDR1 is MNHEY and CDR2 is SVGAGI. The CDR3 consists of 14 residues. The V and J ends lost 6 bases and 4 bases, in that order; junction bases with no gene match: 7. The CDR3 sequence is CASSADRVSTEAFF. The CDR3 nucleotides are TGTGCCAGCAGCGCGGACAGGGTGAGCACTGAAGCTTTCTTT.

The rearrangement joins TRBV15 to TRBJ2-1; 7 positions agree with TRBD2. Looked up from germline, CDR1 is LNHNV and CDR2 is YYDKDF (reference sequence). This CDR3 comprises 15 residues. J gave up 3 bases and V 2 bases, and 4 bases lay outside the gene matches. CDR3: CATSRPAGVYNEQFF. The CDR3 DNA sequence: TGTGCCACCAGCAGACCGGCGGGAGTCTACAATGAGCAGTTCTTC.

The J gene is TRBJ1-1, the V gene TRBV6-5; perhaps TRBD1 as D (5 bases). Germline CDR1 MNHEY, CDR2 SVGAGI. CDR3 length: 12 residues. V lost 5 bases to trimming and J lost 3 bases, with 7 bases between them. The DNA of the CDR3 is TGTGCCAGCAGTCGGGGGGACACTGAAGCTTTCTTT. Protein: CASSRGDTEAFF.

The V call is TRBV19, the J call TRBJ2-5; the D call may be TRBD1 or TRBD2 (5 bases each). Germline-derived CDR1 and CDR2 are LNHDA and SQIVND (reference sequence). The CDR3 runs 13 residues. V was pared by 1 base and J by 4 bases, with 7 bases between. Here the CDR3 DNA reads TGTGCCAGTAGTATAGCGGGGACAGAGACCCAGTACTTC. The encoded protein is CASSIAGTETQYF.